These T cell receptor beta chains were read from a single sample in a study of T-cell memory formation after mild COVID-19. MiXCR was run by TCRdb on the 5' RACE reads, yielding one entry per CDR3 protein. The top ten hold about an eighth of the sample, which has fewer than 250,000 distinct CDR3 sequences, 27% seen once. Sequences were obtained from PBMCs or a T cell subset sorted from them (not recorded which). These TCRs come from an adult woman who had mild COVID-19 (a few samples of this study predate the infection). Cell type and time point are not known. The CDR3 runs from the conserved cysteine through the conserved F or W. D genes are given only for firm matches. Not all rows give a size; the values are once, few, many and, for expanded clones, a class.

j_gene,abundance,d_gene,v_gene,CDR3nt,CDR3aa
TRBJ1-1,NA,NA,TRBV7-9,TGTGCCAGCAGCTTTGGTACAGGGACTGAAGCTTTCTTT,CASSFGTGTEAFF
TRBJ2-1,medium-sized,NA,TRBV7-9,TGTGCCAGCAGCCCAAGGGCAGGGAAGGGTGAGCAGTTCTTC,CASSPRAGKGEQFF
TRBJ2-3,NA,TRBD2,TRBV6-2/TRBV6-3,TGTGCCAGCAGCCCCGGACTAGCGGGGGGCCGTGGCACAGATACGCAGTATTTT,CASSPGLAGGRGTDTQYF
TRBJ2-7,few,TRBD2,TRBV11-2,TGTGCCAGCAGCTTATATGCGGGGGGGAACTACGAGCAGTACTTC,CASSLYAGGNYEQYF
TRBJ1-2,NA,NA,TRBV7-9,TGTGCCAGCAGCTTAGCGCAGAGGGAGGGGGATGGCTACACCTTC,CASSLAQREGDGYTF
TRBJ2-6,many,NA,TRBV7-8,TGTGCCAGCAGTCCAGGGTCTTCTGGGGCCAACGTCCTGACTTTC,CASSPGSSGANVLTF
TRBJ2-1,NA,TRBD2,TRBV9,TGTGCCAGCAGCGCACTAGCGGGGGGCCCTTACAATGAGCAGTTCTTC,CASSALAGGPYNEQFF
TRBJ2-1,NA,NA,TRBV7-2,TGTGCCAGCAGCACTAGCCTGTCCGCCCTCAATGAGCAGTTCTTC,CASSTSLSALNEQFF
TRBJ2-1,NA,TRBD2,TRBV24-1,TGTGCCACCAGTGATTTGGCACTAGCGGGAGCGGGGAATGAGCAGTTCTTC,CATSDLALAGAGNEQFF
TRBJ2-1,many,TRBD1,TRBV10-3,TGTGCCATCAGTGCAAAGGGGGCGGACAATGAGCAGTTCTTC,CAISAKGADNEQFF
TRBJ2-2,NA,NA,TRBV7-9,TGTGCCAGCAGCAATGAGGATGCGAACACCGGGGAGCTGTTTTTT,CASSNEDANTGELFF
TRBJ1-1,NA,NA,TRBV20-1,TGCAGTGCTAGTGACCCCCGCTCGGGGGCCACTGAAGCCTTCTTT,CSASDPRSGATEAFF
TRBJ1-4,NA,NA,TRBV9,TGTGCCAGCAGCGTAGAAGGGGAAAAACTGTTTTTT,CASSVEGEKLFF
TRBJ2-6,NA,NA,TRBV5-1,TGCGCCAGCAGCTTAGGCACCCTCTCTGGGGCCAACGTCCTGACTTTC,CASSLGTLSGANVLTF
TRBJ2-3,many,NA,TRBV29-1,TGCAGCGTTGAGGGTTTGGGTAGTACAGATACGCAGTATTTT,CSVEGLGSTDTQYF
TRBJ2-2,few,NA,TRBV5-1,TGCGCCAGCAGCATCTCGACCAACACCGGGGAGCTGTTTTTT,CASSISTNTGELFF
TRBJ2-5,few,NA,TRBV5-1,TGCGCCAGCAGCTTGAGGTCAGAGACCCAGTACTTC,CASSLRSETQYF
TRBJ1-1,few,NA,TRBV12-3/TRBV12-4,TGTGCCAGCATCAACAGGCAAAACACTGAAGCTTTCTTT,CASINRQNTEAFF
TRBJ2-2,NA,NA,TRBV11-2,TGTGCCAGCAGCAGATCCACCGGGGAGCTGTTTTTT,CASSRSTGELFF
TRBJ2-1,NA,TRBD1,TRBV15,TGTGCCACCAGCAAGGTACCGGGACAGGGGTACAATGAGCAGTTCTTC,CATSKVPGQGYNEQFF